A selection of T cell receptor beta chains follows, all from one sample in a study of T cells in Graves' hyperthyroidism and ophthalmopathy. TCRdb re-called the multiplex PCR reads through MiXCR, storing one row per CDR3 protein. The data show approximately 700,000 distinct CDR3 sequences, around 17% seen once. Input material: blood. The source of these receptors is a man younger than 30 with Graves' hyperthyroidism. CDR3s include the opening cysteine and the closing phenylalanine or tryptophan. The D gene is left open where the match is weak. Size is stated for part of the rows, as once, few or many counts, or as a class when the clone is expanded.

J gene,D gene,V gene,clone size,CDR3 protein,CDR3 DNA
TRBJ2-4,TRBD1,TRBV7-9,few,CASSSPPGGGDIQYF,TGTGCCAGCAGCTCCCCCCCAGGGGGTGGGGACATTCAGTACTTC
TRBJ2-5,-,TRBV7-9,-,CASSFEAPQETQYF,TGTGCCAGCAGCTTCGAGGCACCTCAAGAGACCCAGTACTTC
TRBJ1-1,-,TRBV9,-,CASGVAPGGATEAFF,TGTGCCAGCGGCGTAGCGCCCGGGGGAGCCACTGAAGCTTTCTTT
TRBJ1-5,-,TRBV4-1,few,CASSQGPPHQPQHF,TGCGCCAGCAGCCAAGGACCCCCCCATCAGCCCCAGCATTTT
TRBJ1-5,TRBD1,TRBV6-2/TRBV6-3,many,CASSTQDRGLPRQPQHF,TGTGCCAGCAGTACTCAAGACAGGGGGCTCCCGAGACAGCCCCAGCATTTT
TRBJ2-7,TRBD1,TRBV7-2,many,CASSVGTGTREQYF,TGTGCCAGCAGCGTCGGGACAGGGACCAGGGAGCAGTACTTC
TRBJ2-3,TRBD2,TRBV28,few,CASSLTLAGGDTQYF,TGTGCCAGCAGTTTAACCCTAGCGGGGGGGGATACGCAGTATTTT
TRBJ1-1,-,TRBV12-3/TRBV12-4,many,CASSSGGTEAFF,TGTGCCAGCAGTTCCGGGGGAACTGAAGCTTTCTTT
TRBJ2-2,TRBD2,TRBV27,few,CASSYTTSGSRVGELFF,TGTGCCAGCAGTTACACCACTAGCGGGAGTAGGGTCGGGGAGCTGTTTTTT
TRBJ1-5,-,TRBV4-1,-,CASSRRGLYGQPQHF,TGCGCCAGCAGCCGGCGAGGACTCTACGGTCAGCCCCAGCATTTT
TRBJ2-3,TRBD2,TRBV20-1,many,CSATQRSGRDTDTQYF,TGCAGTGCTACCCAGAGGAGCGGGAGAGACACAGATACGCAGTATTTT
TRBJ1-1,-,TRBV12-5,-,CASGLGGGFFDTEAFF,TGTGCTAGTGGTTTGGGGGGCGGTTTCTTCGACACTGAAGCTTTCTTT
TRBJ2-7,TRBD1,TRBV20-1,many,CSASTPGTGSYEQYF,TGCAGTGCTTCCACCCCCGGGACAGGGAGTTACGAGCAGTACTTC
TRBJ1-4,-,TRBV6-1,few,CASSSGSDSGEKLFF,TGTGCCAGCAGCTCGGGGAGTGACTCTGGGGAAAAACTGTTTTTT
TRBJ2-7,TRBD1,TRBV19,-,CASSIDRTGGLYEQYF,TGTGCCAGTAGTATAGATCGGACAGGGGGCCTCTACGAGCAGTACTTC
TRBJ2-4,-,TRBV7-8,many,CASSHPTVKNIQYF,TGTGCCAGCAGCCATCCGACAGTTAAAAACATTCAGTACTTC
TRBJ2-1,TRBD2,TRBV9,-,CASSVGLAGERNEQFF,TGTGCCAGCAGCGTAGGGCTAGCGGGAGAAAGGAATGAGCAGTTCTTC
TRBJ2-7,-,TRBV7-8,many,CASSMMARSSYEQYF,TGTGCCAGCAGTATGATGGCCAGGAGCTCCTACGAGCAGTACTTC
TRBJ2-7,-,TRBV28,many,CASTRGGGSYEQYF,TGTGCCAGCACCCGAGGGGGGGGCTCCTACGAGCAGTACTTC
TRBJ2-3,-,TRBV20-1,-,CSARARTEITDTQYF,TGCAGTGCTAGAGCCCGGACGGAGATCACAGATACGCAGTATTTT
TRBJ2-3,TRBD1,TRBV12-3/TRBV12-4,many,CASSRTFGTGSDTQYF,TGTGCCAGCAGCCGGACTTTTGGGACAGGGTCAGATACGCAGTATTTT
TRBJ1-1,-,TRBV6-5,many,CASSYPMGGRTEAFF,TGTGCCAGCAGTTACCCGATGGGGGGTCGGACTGAAGCTTTCTTT
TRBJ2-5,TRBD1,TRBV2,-,CASSDPTGGQETQYF,TGTGCCAGCAGTGACCCCACAGGGGGCCAGGAGACCCAGTACTTC
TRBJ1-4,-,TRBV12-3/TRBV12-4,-,CASRSMGGPEKLFF,TGTGCCAGCCGTTCAATGGGGGGTCCTGAAAAACTGTTTTTT
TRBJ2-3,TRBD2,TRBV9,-,CASSAPTSGYTDTQYF,TGTGCCAGCAGCGCCCCGACTAGCGGGTACACAGATACGCAGTATTTT
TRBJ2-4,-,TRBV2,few,CASSPSSSTKNIQYF,TGTGCCAGCAGTCCTTCCAGTAGTACCAAAAACATTCAGTACTTC
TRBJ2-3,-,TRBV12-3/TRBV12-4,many,CASSLAGTNTQYF,TGTGCCAGCAGTTTGGCCGGGACGAATACGCAGTATTTT
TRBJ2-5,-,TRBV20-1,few,CSAVRTRGYQETQYF,TGCAGTGCTGTGCGAACTAGGGGTTACCAAGAGACCCAGTACTTC
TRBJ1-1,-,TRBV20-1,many,CSARTPDGREAFF,TGCAGTGCTAGGACCCCGGACGGGAGAGAAGCTTTCTTT
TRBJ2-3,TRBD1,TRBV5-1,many,CASSLEGQGEDTQYF,TGCGCCAGCAGCTTGGAAGGACAGGGTGAAGATACGCAGTATTTT
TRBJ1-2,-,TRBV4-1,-,CASSQETTSIGGSAF,TGCGCCAGCAGCCAAGAAACCACTTCCATAGGTGGCTCAGCCTTC
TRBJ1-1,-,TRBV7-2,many,CASSLDNRLAAFF,TGTGCCAGCAGCTTAGATAACAGGTTGGCAGCTTTCTTT
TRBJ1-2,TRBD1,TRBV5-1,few,CASSLAGGSYGYTF,TGCGCCAGCAGCTTAGCAGGGGGATCCTATGGCTACACCTTC
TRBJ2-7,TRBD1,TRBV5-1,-,CASSWTGTAYEQYF,TGCGCCAGCAGCTGGACCGGGACAGCCTACGAGCAGTACTTC
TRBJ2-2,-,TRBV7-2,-,CASSSRGGGRNPTGELFF,TGTGCCAGCAGCTCCAGGGGGGGCGGGAGGAATCCCACCGGGGAGCTGTTTTTT
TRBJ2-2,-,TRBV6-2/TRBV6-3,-,CASSYARRDTGELFF,TGTGCCAGCAGTTACGCCCGGAGGGACACCGGGGAGCTGTTTTTT
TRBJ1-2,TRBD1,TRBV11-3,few,CASSRMTGTYGYTF,TGTGCCAGCAGCAGGATGACAGGGACCTATGGCTACACCTTC
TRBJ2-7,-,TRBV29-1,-,CSVVEAYEQYF,TGCAGCGTGGTGGAAGCCTACGAGCAGTACTTC
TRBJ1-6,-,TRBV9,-,CASSAPAGQNYNSPLHF,TGTGCCAGCAGCGCTCCCGCTGGACAGAACTATAATTCACCCCTCCACTTT
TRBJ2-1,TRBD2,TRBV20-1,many,CSASVGGDSVEQFF,TGCAGTGCTAGTGTGGGAGGGGATTCCGTCGAGCAGTTCTTC
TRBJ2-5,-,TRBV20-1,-,CSASRPEETQYF,TGCAGTGCTAGCCGACCAGAAGAGACCCAGTACTTC
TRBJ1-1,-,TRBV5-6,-,CASSFGLPRNTEAFF,TGTGCCAGCAGCTTCGGGTTGCCCCGGAACACTGAAGCTTTCTTT
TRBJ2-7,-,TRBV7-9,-,CASSFGGTFGEQYF,TGTGCCAGCAGCTTTGGAGGGACCTTTGGCGAGCAGTACTTC
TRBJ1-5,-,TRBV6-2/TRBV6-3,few,CASSQLKSQPQHF,TGTGCCAGCAGCCAACTCAAATCTCAGCCCCAGCATTTT
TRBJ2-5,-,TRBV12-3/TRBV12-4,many,CASSLGGVRETQYF,TGTGCCAGCAGTCTAGGGGGGGTCAGAGAGACCCAGTACTTC
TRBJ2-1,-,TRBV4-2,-,CASSQDLAESSYNEQFF,TGTGCCAGCAGCCAAGACTTGGCGGAGAGCTCCTACAATGAGCAGTTCTTC
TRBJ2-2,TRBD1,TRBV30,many,CAHSGQGYTGELFF,TGTGCCCATTCAGGACAGGGTTACACCGGGGAGCTGTTTTTT